This T cell receptor beta chain comes out of a study of T cell changes during pregnancy in multiple sclerosis (dated by TCRdb to between 2018 and 2021). Broadly, across the study: Changes in the T cell repertoire over the course of pregnancy were examined in this study in women with multiple sclerosis.

To note about this clone: Its antigen is unknown. No base-level quality is on record; no much larger clone is a single base apart.

From the cysteine through the phenylalanine, the CDR3 covers 18 amino acids. This entry keeps only the CDR3 DNA: 54 bases, framed from base 1. The germline V end is reduced by 4 bases and the J end by 2 bases; junction bases left unmatched: 15. CDR1 and CDR2 are read off the germline V gene as SGDLS and YYNGEE. The receptor library was made with the immunoSEQ multiplex PCR assay. This immuneACCESS table, as held by TCRdb, lists in-frame sequences with V and J called but not all clones. Of the missing ones, under half trace to an unresolved V gene in checked studies; the others have no known cause. This sample lists 60,000 or so clones; 93% were detected once. The top ten clones comprise over 0.35% of the sample.

Recombination linked TRBV9 to TRBJ2-5; a stretch of 9 junction bases matches TRBD2. The sequenced sample was CD4+ T cells from peripheral blood mononuclear cells, obtained before pregnancy. This TCR derives from a female donor with multiple sclerosis, enrolled in a pregnancy study. The CDR3 in this case is CASSPSASGTPKQETQYF. The nucleotide sequence reads TGTGCCAGCAGCCCTTCGGCTAGCGGGACGCCGAAACAAGAGACCCAGTACTTC.